This section outlines one T cell receptor beta chain sequence together with its context. The protocol was immunoSEQ multiplex PCR, while the TCRdb copy is restricted to in-frame clones and leaves out a portion. Here the sample spans under 150,000 clones, less than 90% being singletons. The data belong to a study of blood T cell repertoires in COVID-19. For the study at large: Whether acute or convalescent, the COVID-19 samples came from the United States, Italy and Spain.

This CDR3 has 14 amino acids. V was clipped by 2 bases and J by 10 bases; unmatched bases: 4. Germline lookup yields CDR1 MGHDK and CDR2 SYGVNS. Sequenced material: peripheral blood. The V gene is TRBV25-1, the J gene TRBJ2-1, with 11 bases matching TRBD2. This TCR came from a man between 65 and 85 years old with acute or convalescent COVID-19. The DNA for the CDR3 is TGTGCCAGCAGTGAACACGGGACTAGCGGCGAGCAGTTCTTC. The encoded protein is CASSEHGTSGEQFF.